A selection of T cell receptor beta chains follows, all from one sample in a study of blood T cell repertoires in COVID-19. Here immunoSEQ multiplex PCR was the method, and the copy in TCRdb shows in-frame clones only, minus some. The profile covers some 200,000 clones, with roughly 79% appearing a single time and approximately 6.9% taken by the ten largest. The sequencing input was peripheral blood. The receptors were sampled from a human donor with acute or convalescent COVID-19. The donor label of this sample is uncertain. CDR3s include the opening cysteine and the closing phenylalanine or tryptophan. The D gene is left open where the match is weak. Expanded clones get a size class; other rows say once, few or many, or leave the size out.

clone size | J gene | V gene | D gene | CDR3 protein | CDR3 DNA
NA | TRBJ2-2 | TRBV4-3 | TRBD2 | CASSLSRTSGRAGELFF | TGCGCCAGCAGCCTCTCAAGGACTAGCGGGAGGGCCGGGGAGCTGTTTTTT
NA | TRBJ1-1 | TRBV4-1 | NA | CASSQDNIEAFF | TGCGCCAGCAGCCAAGATAACATCGAAGCTTTCTTT
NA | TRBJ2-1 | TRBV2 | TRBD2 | CAGLAGVSYNEQFF | TGTGCCGGACTAGCGGGCGTCTCCTACAATGAGCAGTTCTTC
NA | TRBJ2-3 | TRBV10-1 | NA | CASSVSGTDTQYF | TGCGCCAGCAGTGTCTCGGGTACAGATACGCAGTATTTT
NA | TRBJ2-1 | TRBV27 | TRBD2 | CASSSPTSGNSYNEQFF | TGTGCCAGCAGTTCACCGACTAGCGGCAACTCCTACAATGAGCAGTTCTTC
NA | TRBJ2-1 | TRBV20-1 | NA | CSASRIAEQFF | TGCAGTGCTAGCCGGATAGCCGAGCAGTTCTTC
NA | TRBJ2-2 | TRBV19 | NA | CASKNGVNTGELFF | TGTGCCAGTAAGAACGGGGTGAACACCGGGGAGCTGTTTTTT
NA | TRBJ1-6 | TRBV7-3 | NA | CASSGSSYNSPLHF | TGTGCCAGCAGTGGGAGCTCCTATAATTCACCCCTCCACTTT
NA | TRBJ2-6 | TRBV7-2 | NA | CASSSPRGSSGANVLTF | TGTGCCAGCAGCTCGCCAAGGGGGAGCTCTGGGGCCAACGTCCTGACTTTC
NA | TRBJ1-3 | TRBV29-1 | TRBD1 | CSVAGTGRGNTIYF | TGCAGCGTTGCCGGGACAGGTCGTGGAAACACCATATATTTT
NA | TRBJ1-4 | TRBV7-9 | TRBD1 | CASSFGDRATNEKLFF | TGTGCCAGCAGCTTTGGGGACAGGGCAACTAATGAAAAACTGTTTTTT
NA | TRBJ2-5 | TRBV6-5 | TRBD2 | CASTTSGMETQYF | TGTGCCAGCACGACTAGCGGCATGGAGACCCAGTACTTC
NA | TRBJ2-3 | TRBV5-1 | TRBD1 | CASSLWDRDTDTQYF | TGCGCCAGCAGCCTGTGGGACAGGGACACAGATACGCAGTATTTT
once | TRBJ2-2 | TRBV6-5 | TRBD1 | CASSFRDRGGELFF | TGTGCCAGCAGTTTCCGGGACAGGGGCGGGGAGCTGTTTTTT
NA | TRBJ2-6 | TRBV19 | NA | CASSIATEKLFSGANVLTF | TGTGCCAGTAGTATAGCGACGGAGAAACTTTTCTCTGGGGCCAACGTCCTGACTTTC
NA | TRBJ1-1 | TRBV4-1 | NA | CASTLRGNTEAFF | TGCGCCAGCACACTCAGGGGGAACACTGAAGCTTTCTTT
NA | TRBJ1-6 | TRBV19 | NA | CASSIQDSDYSPLHF | TGTGCCAGTAGTATTCAGGACAGCGACTATTCACCCCTCCACTTT
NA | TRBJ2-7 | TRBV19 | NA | CASSIAGQTYEQYF | TGTGCCAGTAGTATTGCTGGACAAACCTACGAGCAGTACTTC
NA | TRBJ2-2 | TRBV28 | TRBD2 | CASRLAGTNTGELFF | TGTGCCAGCAGACTAGCGGGAACGAACACCGGGGAGCTGTTTTTT
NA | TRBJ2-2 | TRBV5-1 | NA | CASFPQGTGELFF | TGCGCCAGCTTTCCCCAGGGGACCGGGGAGCTGTTTTTT
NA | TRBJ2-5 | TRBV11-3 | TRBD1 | CASSLGTGSQETQYF | TGTGCCAGCAGCTTAGGGACAGGGTCTCAAGAGACCCAGTACTTC
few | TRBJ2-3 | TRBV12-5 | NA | CASGLVLGPTDTQYF | TGTGCTAGTGGTTTGGTACTGGGCCCAACAGATACGCAGTATTTT
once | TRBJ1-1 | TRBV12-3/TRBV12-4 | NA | CASSATDTEAFF | TGTGCCAGCAGTGCGACAGACACTGAAGCTTTCTTT
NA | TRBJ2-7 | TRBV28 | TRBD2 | CASALPLAGIREQYF | TGTGCCAGCGCGCTACCACTAGCGGGGATACGGGAGCAGTACTTC
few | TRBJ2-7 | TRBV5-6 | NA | CASSSWRVPYEQYF | TGTGCCAGCAGCTCGTGGCGGGTACCCTACGAGCAGTACTTC
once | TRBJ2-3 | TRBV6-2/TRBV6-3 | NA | CASSYPLGGGLEDTQYF | TGTGCCAGCAGTTACCCGCTGGGCGGGGGCCTTGAGGATACGCAGTATTTT
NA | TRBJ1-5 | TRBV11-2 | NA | CASSLEAGQPQHF | TGTGCCAGCAGCTTAGAGGCGGGGCAGCCCCAGCATTTT
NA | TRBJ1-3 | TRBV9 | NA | CASGDRRSGNTIYF | TGTGCCAGCGGAGACAGACGCTCTGGAAACACCATATATTTT
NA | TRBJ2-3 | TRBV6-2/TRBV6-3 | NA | CASSPQGEDTQYF | TGTGCCAGCAGTCCACAAGGAGAAGATACGCAGTATTTT
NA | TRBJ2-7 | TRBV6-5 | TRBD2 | CASSSWTSGSYEQYF | TGTGCCAGCAGTTCTTGGACTAGCGGGAGCTACGAGCAGTACTTC
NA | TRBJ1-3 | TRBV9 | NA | CASSVEGTPSSGNTIYF | TGTGCCAGCAGCGTAGAAGGGACACCAAGCTCTGGAAACACCATATATTTT
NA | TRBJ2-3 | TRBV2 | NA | CASSGSSRDTQYF | TGTGCCAGCAGTGGCTCTAGTCGAGATACGCAGTATTTT
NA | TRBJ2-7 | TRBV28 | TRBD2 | CASRGLATSYEQYF | TGTGCCAGCAGGGGACTAGCCACTTCTTACGAGCAGTACTTC
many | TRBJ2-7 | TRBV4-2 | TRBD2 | CASSQDTSGSYEQYF | TGTGCCAGCAGCCAAGATACTAGCGGGAGCTACGAGCAGTACTTC
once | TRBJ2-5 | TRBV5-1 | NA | CASQLGLTGETQYF | TGCGCCAGCCAGTTAGGACTAACGGGCGAGACCCAGTACTTC